Here is one TCR beta chain with its context. Sequencing was performed with immunoSEQ multiplex PCR; in TCRdb, only in-frame clones are kept and a portion is missing. Among about 280,000 clones listed, around nine tenths were seen once. The length of the CDR3 is 17 residues. The J segment lost 0 bases and the V segment lost 4 bases, leaving 4 bases of the junction unmatched. Per germline, CDR1 MRHNA and CDR2 SNTAGT. The source of the sample is a study of blood T cell repertoires in COVID-19. Turning to the study itself: PBMCs, B-cell-depleted T cells, or T cells provided the cDNA or gDNA that made up the material.

The chain combines TRBV6-4 with TRBJ1-3; TRBD1 matches 12 bases. This clonotype was sampled from a man aged 40-49 years with acute or convalescent COVID-19. Input material: peripheral blood. Written as DNA, the CDR3 is TGTGCCAGCAGTGGGGGACAGGGGGCTTTCTCTGGAAACACCATATATTTT. This encodes CASSGGQGAFSGNTIYF.